Following are 5 T cell receptor beta chains from one sample sequenced in a study of T cells expressing NK-cell markers. Using the 5' RACE reads, TCRdb records one entry per CDR3 protein without DNA. Its listing shows some 600,000 distinct CDR3 sequences. Sample: blood T cells: a sorted CD56 or NKG2C T cell subset, CD4+ or CD8+ T cells, or bulk PBMC T cells (not recorded which). These TCRs come from a man aged 18 to 29 in good health.

This rearrangement joins TRBV4-3 to TRBJ2-7; TCRdb lists TRBD1, though no DNA is available to test this call. CDR3 length equals 15 residues. Germline CDR1 is LGHNA and CDR2 is YSLEER. CDR3 loop: CASSPGHTNSYEQYF.

V is TRBV29-1 and J is TRBJ2-1; with no DNA, the TCRdb D assignment of TRBD2 cannot be verified. Looked up from germline, CDR1 is SQVTM and CDR2 is ANQGSEA. The CDR3 length is 15 residues. CDR3 amino acids: CSVEDQAVRYNEQFF.

This rearrangement joins TRBV4-3 to TRBJ2-7; TCRdb names TRBD2, which stays unverified in the absence of DNA. Germline V gene sequence: CDR1 LGHNA, CDR2 YSLEER. The CDR3 loop spans 16 amino acids. CDR3: CASSPGTSGSSYEQYF.

The chain recombines TRBV9 with TRBJ1-1. Germline CDR1 SGDLS, CDR2 YYNGEE. This CDR3 is built from 12 residues. This chain's CDR3 is CASSASGSGAFF.

The V gene is TRBV20-1, the J gene TRBJ2-3; the TCRdb D gene call, TRBD1, has no DNA to confirm it. CDR1 and CDR2 (germline): DFQATT, SNEGSKA (reference sequence). The CDR3 consists of 16 residues. CDR3 region: CSADAPGTGARDTQYF.